A selection of T cell receptor beta chains follows, all from one sample in a study of OX40 agonist ivuxolimab in advanced cancers. The protocol was immunoSEQ multiplex PCR, while the TCRdb copy is restricted to in-frame clones and leaves out a portion. The data show more than 55,000 clones, about 83% seen once. The material was CD4+ or CD8+ T cells sorted from blood, obtained in a trial of the OX40 agonist ivuxolimab. The origin of the receptors is an adult with an advanced solid tumor such as melanoma, head and neck, liver or kidney cancer. The conserved cysteine and the conserved F or W are not part of the CDR3 here. Rows give clone size only sometimes, using once, few, many, or a class for an expanded clone.

size: -
length: 11
V: TRBV28
CDR3: ATRLGVYNEQF

size: -
length: 15
V: TRBV9
CDR3: ASSVDLSEGLRNEQF

size: -
length: 16
V: TRBV7-9
CDR3: ASSLAGTSGRARDTQY

size: -
length: 14
V: TRBV5-4
CDR3: ASSSSGSTKAYEQY

size: -
length: 12
V: TRBV30
CDR3: ASDFRVGYNEQF

size: -
length: 12
V: TRBV28
CDR3: ASSRGGVKNIQY

size: few
length: 13
V: TRBV6-5
CDR3: ASSPTGNHNSPLH

size: -
length: 11
V: TRBV5-5
CDR3: ASSSRGAETQY

size: -
length: 15
V: TRBV7-8
CDR3: ASSLARRIQGADEQY

size: -
length: 11
V: TRBV5-1
CDR3: ASSSGHTNEQF

size: -
length: 13
V: TRBV6-6
CDR3: ASSPSGRALGEQF

size: -
length: 10
V: TRBV11-2
CDR3: ASSRRTDTQY

size: -
length: 12
V: TRBV6-5
CDR3: ASSRGQGGLPQH

size: -
length: 11
V: TRBV7-8
CDR3: ASSGGMNTEAF

size: -
length: 12
V: TRBV19
CDR3: ASNRGTGTGELF

size: -
length: 13
V: TRBV7-9
CDR3: ASRAPWDKQETQY

size: -
length: 13
V: TRBV6-4
CDR3: ASSDVSPQYNEQF

size: -
length: 10
V: TRBV10-3
CDR3: AISGRGYGYT

size: once
length: 11
V: TRBV2
CDR3: ASSEPPYNEQF

size: -
length: 12
V: TRBV7-8
CDR3: ASSQKGSNEKLF

size: -
length: 11
V: TRBV29-1
CDR3: SVRRDTNTEAF

size: -
length: 18
V: TRBV7-8
CDR3: ASSPPEGLAGFIPTDTQY

size: once
length: 12
V: TRBV7-8
CDR3: ASSYSRHKDTQY

size: -
length: 12
V: TRBV11-3
CDR3: ASSLSVLGDTQY

size: -
length: 11
V: TRBV5-1
CDR3: ASISIQGTEAF

size: -
length: 16
V: TRBV4-1
CDR3: ASSQDPGSQAITDTQY

size: -
length: 12
V: TRBV2
CDR3: AIKGVSGSGEQY

size: -
length: 12
V: TRBV28
CDR3: ASCGHQTYNEQF

size: -
length: 13
V: TRBV5-4
CDR3: ASSLEGHRGNTIY

size: -
length: 13
V: TRBV28
CDR3: ASSARLAGGSEQF

size: -
length: 13
V: TRBV21-1
CDR3: ASSTKTTGYNEQF

size: -
length: 12
V: TRBV10-3
CDR3: AIRGDTYNSPLH

size: once
length: 13
V: TRBV7-8
CDR3: ASSPPLGENTEAF

size: once
length: 13
V: TRBV15
CDR3: ATSTTGLGYNEQF

size: -
length: 11
V: TRBV30
CDR3: AWGSSNTGELF

size: -
length: 12
V: TRBV6-1
CDR3: ASSTGPGQETQY

size: -
length: 14
V: TRBV28
CDR3: ASSPAEGLRGEKLF

size: -
length: 12
V: TRBV5-1
CDR3: ASSATGGGYEQF

size: -
length: 15
V: TRBV4-1
CDR3: ASSQDRAIVGNNEQF

size: -
length: 13
V: TRBV7-2
CDR3: ASSLAEGSYNEQF

size: -
length: 13
V: TRBV2
CDR3: ASSVWISGANVLT

size: once
length: 13
V: TRBV4-1
CDR3: ASSLEAGVNYGYT

size: -
length: 12
V: TRBV6-1
CDR3: ASQFEGGGETQY

size: -
length: 8
V: TRBV6-5
CDR3: ASSLDEQF

size: -
length: 13
V: TRBV10-1
CDR3: ASSAAGGLSDTQY

size: -
length: 11
V: TRBV27
CDR3: ASSLSGFTEAF

size: -
length: 17
V: TRBV27
CDR3: ASSKPGTSKNEGTGELF

size: -
length: 13
V: TRBV19
CDR3: ASSIETGGGGTQY